These 13 T cell receptor beta chains share one sample of origin, sequenced in a study of blood T cell repertoires in COVID-19. TCRdb keeps only in-frame clones here, not all; method: immunoSEQ multiplex PCR. Found here are some 150,000 clones, approximately 90% of them singletons; the top ten hold approximately 3%. Source material: peripheral blood. These receptors all stem from a woman aged 55-69 years with active COVID-19.

J is TRBJ1-1 and V is TRBV10-3, with 10 bases fitting TRBD1. The V and J ends lost 10 bases and 5 bases, in that order; junction bases with no gene match: 7. CDR1 ENHRY and CDR2 SYGVKD come from the germline V gene. The CDR3 is 13 amino acids. DNA for the CDR3: TGTGCCAGCCGACAGGGGGCAGAAACTGAAGCTTTCTTT. It yields the protein CASRQGAETEAFF.

This chain connects TRBV15 to TRBJ2-1, with TRBD2 matching over 14 bases. V lost 5 bases to trimming and J lost 11 bases; unmatched junction nucleotides: 11. This CDR3 has 16 residues. CDR1 and CDR2 from the germline V gene are LNHNV and YYDKDF (reference sequence). CDR3 residues: CATSGSTGLAGAKQFF. The CDR3 region has the DNA TGTGCCACCAGCGGAAGTACGGGACTAGCGGGAGCTAAGCAGTTCTTC.

Points on this clone: Additional DNA sequences in this sample encode the identical CDR3. V is TRBV7-9 and J is TRBJ1-5, with D unclear. Per germline, CDR1 SEHNR and CDR2 FQNEAQ (reference sequence). The V gene lost 8 bases and the J gene lost 1 base, with 12 bases spanning the gap. This CDR3 region has 14 residues. CDR3 nucleotides: TGTGCCAGCTCCCGGGGTGGCAGCAATCAGCCCCAGCATTTT. Translating it yields CASSRGGSNQPQHF.

The chain has TRBV6-5 and TRBJ1-2; 8 bases map to TRBD1. V lost 4 bases to trimming and J lost 14 bases; unmatched junction nucleotides: 9. The CDR3 spans 12 residues. Germline V CDR1 and CDR2: MNHEY, SVGAGI. CDR3 region: CASSSDRGFGTF. CDR3 coding DNA: TGTGCCAGCAGTTCCGACAGGGGTTTTGGTACCTTC.

V and J are TRBV10-3 and TRBJ2-1; 8 positions agree with TRBD1. The V and J ends lost 0 bases and 5 bases, in that order; junction bases with no gene match: 3. This CDR3 contains 15 residues. CDR1 is ENHRY, CDR2 SYGVKD, per germline. In DNA form, the CDR3 reads TGTGCCATCAGTGAGTCGGGGACAGGCGACAATGAGCAGTTCTTC. Amino acid sequence: CAISESGTGDNEQFF.

The chain uses TRBV7-2 and TRBJ1-4, with D perhaps matching TRBD1 (6 bases). The germline gives CDR1 SGHTA, CDR2 FQGNSA. The CDR3 runs to 17 residues. V was clipped by 1 base and J by 2 bases, with 14 bases between them. The chain's CDR3 is CASSLVRGSPTNEKLFF. CDR3 coding DNA: TGTGCCAGCAGCTTAGTCAGGGGTTCGCCTACTAATGAAAAACTGTTTTTT.

The gene calls are TRBV27 and TRBJ2-4, with TRBD1 identical over 10 bases. Per germline, CDR1 MNHEY and CDR2 SMNVEV (reference sequence). Trimming removed 5 bases from V and 1 base from J; junction bases left unmatched: 8. This CDR3 region has 17 residues. CDR3 in amino acids: CASSQTGGELAKNIQYF. The DNA for the CDR3 is TGTGCCAGCAGTCAGACAGGGGGCGAGTTGGCCAAAAACATTCAGTACTTC.

The chain couples TRBV25-1 to TRBJ2-7; 8 bases match TRBD1. In germline, CDR1 is MGHDK, CDR2 SYGVNS. The junction had 11 bases not matched to a gene; V was cut back by 10 bases and J by 6 bases. This CDR3 is 13 amino acids long. The CDR3 region is CAIKGQGPAEQYF. The CDR3 DNA follows: TGTGCCATCAAAGGACAGGGCCCTGCCGAGCAGTACTTC.

V and J are TRBV9 and TRBJ2-5; a possible D gene is TRBD2 (5 bases). With 2 bases removed from V and 5 bases from J, the gap between germline ends came to 10 bases. Germline-derived CDR1 and CDR2 are SGDLS and YYNGEE. The CDR3 has 13 amino acids. CDR3 sequence reads: CASSVWPGETQYF. In DNA form, the CDR3 reads TGTGCCAGCAGCGTTTGGCCGGGGGAGACCCAGTACTTC.

The rearrangement links TRBV15 to TRBJ2-3, with D possibly being TRBD2 (6 bases). V lost 5 bases, J lost 5 bases, and 23 bases lay in between. Germline loops: CDR1 LNHNV, CDR2 YYDKDF (reference sequence). The CDR3 loop spans 17 amino acids. This CDR3 is CATSPGVAEFRGDTQYF. In nucleotides, the CDR3 is TGTGCCACCAGCCCGGGGGTGGCGGAGTTCAGAGGAGATACGCAGTATTTT. Looking up the rest from reference TRBV15 and TRBJ2-3 gives the full variable domain: DAMVIQNPRYQVTQFGKPVTLSCSQTLNHNVMYWYQQKSSQAPKLLFHYYDKDFNNEADTPDNFQSRRPNTSFCFLDIRSPGLGDTAMYLCATSPGVAEFRGDTQYFGPGTRLTVL.

The chain uses TRBV7-2 and TRBJ2-7; 8 bases match TRBD2. This CDR3 is 15 amino acids long. In germline, CDR1 is SGHTA, CDR2 FQGNSA. The junction had 10 bases not matched to a gene; V was cut back by 6 bases and J by 3 bases. The CDR3 loop reads CASRQTSGPYYEQYF. The CDR3 DNA follows: TGTGCCAGCAGACAAACTAGCGGACCATACTACGAGCAGTACTTC.

The gene calls are TRBV7-2 and TRBJ1-2; the match to TRBD1 covers 10 bases. The CDR3 loop spans 15 amino acids. The germline CDR1 and CDR2 sequences are SGHTA and FQGNSA. V shed 1 base, J shed 5 bases, and the junction held 4 bases outside the gene matches. The CDR3: CASSLDRDRGYGYTF. In DNA, the CDR3 is TGTGCCAGCAGCTTAGACCGGGACAGGGGTTATGGCTACACCTTC.

The chain carries TRBV20-1 and TRBJ2-2; unclear D gene. Trimming removed 3 bases at V and 7 bases at J, with 6 bases between. CDR3 length: 11 residues. Germline V lookup: CDR1 DFQATT, CDR2 SNEGSKA (reference sequence). For the CDR3, the DNA is TGCAGTGCTAGCCCCTACGGGGAGCTGTTTTTT. Its translation: CSASPYGELFF.